This TCR beta chain was found in a study of blood T cell repertoires in COVID-19. The wider study: Spain, Italy and the United States supplied samples that represented acute and convalescent COVID-19. PBMCs, B-cell-depleted T cells, or T cells provided the cDNA or gDNA that made up the material.

Assay: immunoSEQ multiplex PCR; the TCRdb copy retains only in-frame clones and omits some. Here the sample spans approximately 40,000 clones, around 90% being singletons. Germline CDR1 MNHEY, CDR2 SVGAGI. The CDR3 runs to 14 residues. The junction had 4 bases not matched to a gene; V was cut back by 7 bases and J by 2 bases. This chain connects TRBV6-5 to TRBJ1-5, with 8 bases matching TRBD1. The sequence was collected from a man between 60 and 70 years old with acute or convalescent COVID-19. Sequencing was done on a sample of peripheral blood. The CDR3: CASIMTGGNQPQHF. CDR3 DNA: TGTGCCAGCATTATGACAGGGGGCAATCAGCCCCAGCATTTT.